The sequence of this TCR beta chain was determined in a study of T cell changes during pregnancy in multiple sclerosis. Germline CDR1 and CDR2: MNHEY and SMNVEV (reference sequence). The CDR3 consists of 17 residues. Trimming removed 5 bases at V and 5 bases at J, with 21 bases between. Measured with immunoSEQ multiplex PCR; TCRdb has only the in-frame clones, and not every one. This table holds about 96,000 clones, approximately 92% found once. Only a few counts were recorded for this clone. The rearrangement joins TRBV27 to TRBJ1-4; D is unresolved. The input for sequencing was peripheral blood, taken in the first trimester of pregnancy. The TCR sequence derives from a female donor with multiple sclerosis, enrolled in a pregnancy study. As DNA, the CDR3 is TGTGCCAGCAGTCAGACCACCGGGAGGCTGGGGAATGAAAAACTGTTTTTT. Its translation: CASSQTTGRLGNEKLFF.